This T cell receptor beta chain emerged from a study of CD8 T cells in ankylosing spondylitis. The CDR3 has 15 amino acids. Germline lookup yields CDR1 SGDLS and CDR2 YYNGEE. The J segment lost 1 base and the V segment lost 0 bases, leaving 2 bases of the junction unmatched. With molecular barcodes, quantitative 5'-RACE was used to make the TCR beta libraries. TCRdb reanalysed the 5' RACE reads using MiXCR and keeps one entry per CDR3 protein. This table holds around 140,000 distinct CDR3 sequences, roughly 18% found once. Broader study findings: Clones that were linked to disease were CD8+ and were relatively rare in peripheral blood. Characteristic, it appeared, of ankylosing spondylitis blood was a TCR beta motif of fewer than 10 highly homologous variants. Matched synovial fluid from ankylosing spondylitis patients was reported to be enriched for disease-linked clones.

This clonotype was recorded many times. Its matching antigen is unknown. The V gene is TRBV9, the J gene TRBJ2-7; 9 nucleotides line up with TRBD1. The source material was blood, either unsorted or a sorted T cell fraction (not recorded which). This receptor was taken from a male donor with ankylosing spondylitis. The CDR3 sequence: CASSVGGQGSYEQYF. In DNA form, the CDR3 reads TGTGCCAGCAGCGTAGGAGGACAGGGGTCCTACGAGCAGTACTTC.